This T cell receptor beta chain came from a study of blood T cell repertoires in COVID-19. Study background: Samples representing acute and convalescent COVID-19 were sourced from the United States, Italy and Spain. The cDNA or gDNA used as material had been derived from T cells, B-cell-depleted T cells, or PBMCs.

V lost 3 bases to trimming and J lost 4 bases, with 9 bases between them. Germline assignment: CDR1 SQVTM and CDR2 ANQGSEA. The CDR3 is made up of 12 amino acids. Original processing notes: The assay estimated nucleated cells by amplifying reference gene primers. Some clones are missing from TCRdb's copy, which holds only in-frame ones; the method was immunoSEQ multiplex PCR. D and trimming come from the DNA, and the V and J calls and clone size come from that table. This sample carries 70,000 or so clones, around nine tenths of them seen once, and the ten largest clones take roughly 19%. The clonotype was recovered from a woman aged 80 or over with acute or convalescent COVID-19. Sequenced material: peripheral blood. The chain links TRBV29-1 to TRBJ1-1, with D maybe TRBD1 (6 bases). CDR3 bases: TGCAGCGTTGACAGGGGTGGCACTGAAGCTTTCTTT. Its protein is CSVDRGGTEAFF.